This T cell receptor beta chain originates from a study of shared clonotypes between healthy human individuals. Adults of Caucasian background living in Nashville, Tennessee made up all donors. The deep-level immunoSEQ assay was used. Here immunoSEQ multiplex PCR was the method, and the copy in TCRdb shows in-frame clones only, minus some. The table lists 500,000 to 650,000 clones, 70% to 80% of them singletons. The CDR3 runs 12 residues. Germline-derived CDR1 and CDR2 are SNHLY and FYNNEI. V lost 3 bases, J lost 5 bases, and 7 bases lay in between. This clone has only a few counts. The source of this sequence is a woman in her thirties or forties in good health. Some clones in this sample may be carry-over from other donors' samples. The sequencing sample was made of PBMCs. The chain couples TRBV2 to TRBJ1-1; D call uncertain. This CDR3 reads CASSEGWTEAFF. In nucleotides, the CDR3 is TGTGCCAGCAGTGAGGGGTGGACTGAAGCTTTCTTT.